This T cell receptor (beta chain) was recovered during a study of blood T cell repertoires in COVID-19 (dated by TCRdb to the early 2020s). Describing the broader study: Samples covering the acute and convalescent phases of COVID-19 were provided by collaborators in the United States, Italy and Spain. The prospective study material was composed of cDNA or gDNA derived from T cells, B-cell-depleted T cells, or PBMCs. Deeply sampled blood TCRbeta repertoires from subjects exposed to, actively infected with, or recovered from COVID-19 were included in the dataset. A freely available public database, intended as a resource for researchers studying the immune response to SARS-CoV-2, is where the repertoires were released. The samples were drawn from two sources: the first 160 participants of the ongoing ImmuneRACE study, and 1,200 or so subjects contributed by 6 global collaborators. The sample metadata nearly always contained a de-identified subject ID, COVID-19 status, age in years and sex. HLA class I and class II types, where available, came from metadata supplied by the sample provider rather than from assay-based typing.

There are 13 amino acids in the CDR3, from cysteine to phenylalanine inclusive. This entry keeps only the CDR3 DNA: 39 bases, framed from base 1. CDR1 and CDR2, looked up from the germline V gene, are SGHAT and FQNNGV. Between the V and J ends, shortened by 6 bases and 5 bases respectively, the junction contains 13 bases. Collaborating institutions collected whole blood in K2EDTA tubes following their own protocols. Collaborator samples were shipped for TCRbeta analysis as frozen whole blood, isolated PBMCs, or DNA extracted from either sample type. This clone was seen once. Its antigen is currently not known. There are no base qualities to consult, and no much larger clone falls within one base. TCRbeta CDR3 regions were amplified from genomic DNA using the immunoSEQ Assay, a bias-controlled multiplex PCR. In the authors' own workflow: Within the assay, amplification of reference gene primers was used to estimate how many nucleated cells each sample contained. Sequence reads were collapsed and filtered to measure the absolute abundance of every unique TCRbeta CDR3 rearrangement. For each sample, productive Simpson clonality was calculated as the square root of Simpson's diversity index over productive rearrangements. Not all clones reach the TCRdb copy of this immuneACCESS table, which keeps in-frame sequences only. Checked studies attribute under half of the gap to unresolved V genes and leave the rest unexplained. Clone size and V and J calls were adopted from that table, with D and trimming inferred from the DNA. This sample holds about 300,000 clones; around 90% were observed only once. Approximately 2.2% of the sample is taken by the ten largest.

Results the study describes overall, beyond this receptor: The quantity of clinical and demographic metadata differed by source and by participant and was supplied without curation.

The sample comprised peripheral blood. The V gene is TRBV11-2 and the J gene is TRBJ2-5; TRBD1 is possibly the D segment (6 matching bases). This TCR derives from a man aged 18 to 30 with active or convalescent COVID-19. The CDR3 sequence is CASRNREAETQYF. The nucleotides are TGTGCCAGCAGGAACAGGGAAGCGGAGACCCAGTACTTC.